What follows are 20 T cell receptor beta chains derived from one specimen sequenced in a study of long-term antiretroviral therapy in people with HIV. Running of the v3.0 immunoSEQ assay took place at survey level. Produced via immunoSEQ multiplex PCR; TCRdb's table is partial and in-frame only. The sample has tens of thousands of clones, over 80% seen once. The sample was unsorted PBMCs, taken almost 2.9 years after starting antiretroviral therapy. The receptors originated from a man aged 30 to 39 with HIV.

The chain is built from TRBV6-5 and TRBJ1-3, with D possibly being TRBD1 (5 bases). Germline CDR1 is MNHEY and CDR2 is SVGAGI. The CDR3 has 16 residues. The ends were cut back, 0 bases at V and 1 base at J, with 10 bases in the middle. The CDR3 DNA sequence: TGTGCCAGCAGTTACTCTGCCCGACAGTCTGGAAACACCATATATTTT. Translated, it gives CASSYSARQSGNTIYF.

This chain joins TRBV6-1 and TRBJ2-5; D remains ambiguous. The V end lost 4 bases, the J end lost 4 bases, and 7 bases lay between the germline ends. Germline CDR1 reads MNHNS; CDR2 reads SASEGT. The CDR3 sequence is 12 residues long. The CDR3: CASSGGRETQYF. The CDR3 nucleotides read TGTGCCAGCAGTGGTGGGCGAGAGACCCAGTACTTC.

The chain is built from TRBV5-3 and TRBJ2-7; D gene uncertain. TRBV5-3 is known as an ORF, though its function is uncertain. Trimming removed 4 bases from V and 0 bases from J, with 17 bases in between. The CDR3 totals 16 residues. Written as DNA, the CDR3 is TGTGCCAGAAGCGGACCCCCACAGCTGCCCTCCTACGAGCAGTACTTC. This translates into CARSGPPQLPSYEQYF.

The chain combines TRBV5-1 with TRBJ2-2, with 8 positions matching TRBD2. V gave up 3 bases and J gave up 7 bases; unmatched junction bases: 5. This CDR3 comprises 14 residues. CDR1 is SGHRS, CDR2 YFSETQ, per germline. This chain's CDR3 is CASSSTTSGGELFF. CDR3 nucleotides: TGCGCCAGCAGCTCAACTACTAGCGGCGGGGAGCTGTTTTTT. Drawing the rest from reference TRBV5-1 and TRBJ2-2, the complete variable domain is KAGVTQTPRYLIKTRGQQVTLSCSPISGHRSVSWYQQTPGQGLQFLFEYFSETQRNKGNFPGRFSGRQFSNSRSEMNVSTLELGDSALYLCASSSTTSGGELFFGEGSRLTVL.

V and J are TRBV6-1 and TRBJ1-3; D is possibly TRBD1 (6 bases). V lost 6 bases, J lost 0 bases, and 9 bases lay in between. This CDR3 comprises 14 residues. Per germline, CDR1 MNHNS and CDR2 SASEGT. The CDR3 DNA sequence: TGTGCCAGCAGGGGACACTACTCTGGAAACACCATATATTTT. Translating it yields CASRGHYSGNTIYF.

J is TRBJ2-7 and V is TRBV28; 14 bases align to TRBD2. The CDR3 totals 16 residues. Trimming removed 8 bases from V and 2 bases from J; junction bases left unmatched: 8. CDR1 and CDR2 from the germline V gene are MDHEN and SYDVKM. Here the CDR3 reads CASRTSGRIRTYEQYF. CDR3 DNA: TGTGCCAGCCGGACTAGCGGGAGGATAAGGACCTACGAGCAGTACTTC. Supplemented by reference TRBV28 and TRBJ2-7, the full variable domain reads DVKVTQSSRYLVKRTGEKVFLECVQDMDHENMFWYRQDPGLGLRLIYFSYDVKMKEKGDIPEGYSVSREKKERFSLILESASTNQTSMYLCASRTSGRIRTYEQYFGPGTRLTVT.

This clone occurred a few times. The V call is TRBV7-8, the J call TRBJ1-6; 7 positions match TRBD1. The CDR3 is made up of 14 amino acids. Germline CDR1 reads SGHVS; CDR2 reads FQNEAQ. After removal of 5 bases from V and 10 bases from J, the junction contained 8 bases not matched to a gene. CDR3 in DNA: TGTGCCAGCAGCCTCCAAACAGGGGACTCACCCCTCCACTTT. This codes for CASSLQTGDSPLHF.

The chain recombines TRBV9 with TRBJ1-2, with a tentative D call TRBD1 (6 bases). Germline lookup yields CDR1 SGDLS and CDR2 YYNGEE. This CDR3 is 15 amino acids long. The V end lost 4 bases, the J end lost 4 bases, and 17 bases lay between the germline ends. The CDR3 protein is CASSLFSGGAYGYTF. CDR3 coding DNA: TGTGCCAGCAGCCTTTTCTCCGGGGGGGCCTATGGCTACACCTTC.

This sequence joins TRBV5-1 and TRBJ2-7, with D tentatively TRBD1 (6 bases). The germline V gene has CDR1 SGHRS and CDR2 YFSETQ. V shed 4 bases and J shed 0 bases, with 14 bases lying between them. CDR3 length equals 15 residues. The chain's CDR3 is CASSLGVGGSYEQYF. In nucleotides, the CDR3 is TGCGCCAGCAGCCTGGGCGTAGGGGGCTCCTACGAGCAGTACTTC.

This rearrangement joins TRBV10-2 to TRBJ1-3, with 9 bases matching TRBD1. Per the germline V gene, CDR1 is WSHSY and CDR2 is SAAADI. The J segment lost 4 bases and the V segment lost 0 bases, leaving 4 bases of the junction unmatched. The CDR3 runs to 16 residues. CDR3: CASSESGQGTGNTIYF. The CDR3, as DNA: TGCGCCAGCAGTGAGTCGGGACAGGGAACCGGAAACACCATATATTTT.

The rearrangement uses TRBV19 and TRBJ2-1, with 7 bases matching TRBD1. V gave up 4 bases and J gave up 10 bases; unmatched junction bases: 7. The germline CDR1 and CDR2 sequences are LNHDA and SQIVND (reference sequence). There are 13 residues in the CDR3. DNA for the CDR3: TGTGCCAGTAGTACCCGGACAGGCCAGGAGCAGTTCTTC. Encoded protein: CASSTRTGQEQFF.

The sample holds one count of this clone. This rearrangement joins TRBV11-2 to TRBJ2-7, with D perhaps TRBD1 (5 bases). Trimming took off 2 bases at V and 2 bases at J, with 16 bases between the two ends. CDR3 length: 16 residues. Germline values: CDR1 SGHAT, CDR2 FQNNGV. In DNA form, the CDR3 reads TGTGCCAGCAGCTTATCATTGTGGCAGGGTGCCTACGAGCAGTACTTC. The encoded protein is CASSLSLWQGAYEQYF.

This chain links TRBV14 with TRBJ2-7; D call uncertain. The CDR3 extends over 14 amino acids. The V end was cut by 2 bases, the J end by 0 bases, with 8 bases between. The germline gives CDR1 SGHDN, CDR2 FVKESK. This CDR3 is CASSQSRHSYEQYF. The CDR3 bases are TGTGCCAGCAGCCAATCGCGGCACTCCTACGAGCAGTACTTC.

V is TRBV18 and J is TRBJ2-1; D is tentatively TRBD1 or TRBD2 (6 bases each). Trimming removed 3 bases at V and 6 bases at J, with 9 bases between. The CDR3 consists of 13 residues. Germline CDR1 and CDR2: KGHSH and LQKENI. The CDR3 sequence is CASSPGGGNEQFF. CDR3 sequence (DNA): TGTGCCAGCTCACCCGGGGGCGGCAATGAGCAGTTCTTC.

This chain uses TRBV15 with TRBJ2-7, with D possibly called TRBD1 or TRBD2 (5 bases each). The CDR3 has 13 residues. The V end lost 2 bases, the J end lost 6 bases, and 11 bases lay between the germline ends. Germline V gives CDR1 LNHNV, CDR2 YYDKDF (reference sequence). In DNA form, the CDR3 reads TGTGCCACCAGCAGAACTCAGGGAGCCGAGCAGTACTTC. Encoded protein: CATSRTQGAEQYF.

The rearrangement uses TRBV2 and TRBJ2-7; D is unresolved. The germline CDR1 and CDR2 sequences are SNHLY and FYNNEI. The V end lost 1 base, the J end lost 2 bases, and 3 bases lay between the germline ends. The CDR3 consists of 12 residues. The CDR3 reads CASSEGTYEQYF. CDR3 DNA: TGTGCCAGCAGTGAAGGTACCTACGAGCAGTACTTC.

The chain combines TRBV15 with TRBJ1-6, with a possible D match to TRBD1 (6 bases). Trimming stripped 1 base from V and 8 bases from J, with 12 bases between. This CDR3 spans 15 amino acids. Germline CDR1 reads LNHNV; CDR2 reads YYDKDF (reference sequence). CDR3 residues: CATSRGNRADSPLHF. In nucleotides, the CDR3 is TGTGCCACCAGCAGAGGAAACAGGGCGGATTCACCCCTCCACTTT.

This sequence joins TRBV7-2 and TRBJ2-1; D uncertain. Per germline, CDR1 SGHTA and CDR2 FQGNSA. CDR3 length equals 13 residues. V lost 2 bases and J lost 10, with 12 bases in between. The CDR3 DNA follows: TGTGCCAGCAGCTTACAGCCCGGCATAGAGCAGTTCTTC. As protein: CASSLQPGIEQFF.

The V call is TRBV7-9, the J call TRBJ2-3, with TRBD2 identical over 14 bases. The trim removed 3 bases at V and 4 bases at J, leaving 3 bases unmatched. CDR1 is SEHNR and CDR2 is FQNEAQ in the germline V gene (reference sequence). This CDR3 spans 16 amino acids. Here the CDR3 DNA reads TGTGCCAGCAGCTTCGGACTAGCGGGGGGAGCAGATACGCAGTATTTT. Translating it yields CASSFGLAGGADTQYF.

The chain has TRBV18 and TRBJ2-5, with D maybe TRBD1 (6 bases). Trimming took off 4 bases at V and 4 bases at J, with 16 bases between the two ends. The germline V gene encodes CDR1 KGHSH and CDR2 LQKENI. The CDR3 has 15 residues. The CDR3 sequence: CASSRDQGGGETQYF. CDR3 sequence (DNA): TGTGCCAGCTCACGGGACCAAGGGGGTGGAGAGACCCAGTACTTC.